This T cell receptor (beta chain) emerged from a study of blood T cell repertoires in COVID-19. For the study at large: COVID-19 samples from acute and convalescent phases originated in the United States, Italy and Spain. The cDNA or gDNA used as material had been derived from T cells, B-cell-depleted T cells, or PBMCs.

In the study's own analysis: The authors estimated nucleated cell counts from reference gene primer amplification. Sequencing used immunoSEQ multiplex PCR; TCRdb keeps in-frame clones, though not all of them. D and trimming come from the DNA, and the V and J calls and clone size come from that table. The data contain about 220,000 clones, 65% to 90% of them seen just once; the ten biggest clones take up 2.4%. Trimming stripped 2 bases from V and 4 bases from J, with 12 bases between. CDR1 SGHNT and CDR2 YYREEE come from the germline V gene (reference sequence). CDR3 length: 14 amino acids. Enrollment of patients from Seattle took place during active infection, with longitudinal follow-up.

This clonotype was sampled from a woman in her 70s with COVID-19, enrolled during active disease. The sequenced sample was peripheral blood. The V and J genes are TRBV5-4 and TRBJ2-5; tentatively, D is TRBD2 (6 bases). The CDR3 sequence: CASSLGGVLETQYF. CDR3 nucleotides: TGTGCCAGCAGCTTAGGAGGGGTTCTAGAGACCCAGTACTTC.